This T cell receptor (beta chain) was obtained from a study of blood T cell repertoires in COVID-19. Those enrolled in Seattle joined during active infection and were followed longitudinally afterward. This CDR3 spans 17 amino acids. Unmatched junction bases numbered 16, after V lost 7 bases and J lost 2 bases. The germline CDR1 and CDR2 sequences are SGDLS and YYNGEE. Per the original data handling: Scientists estimated how many nucleated cells there were by amplifying reference gene primers. Profiled with immunoSEQ multiplex PCR; TCRdb holds only in-frame clones, not every one. The V and J calls and the clone size are those of that table, but D and trimming were determined from the DNA. Among about 63,000 clones listed, over 75% were seen once.

This TCR came from a man aged 60 to 69 with COVID-19, enrolled during active disease. The sample consisted of peripheral blood. V gene TRBV9 combines with J gene TRBJ2-3; TRBD2 matches 7 bases. CDR3 loop: CASSPGGLMGFTDTQYF. DNA for the CDR3: TGTGCCAGCTCCCCGGGGGGTCTCATGGGTTTCACAGATACGCAGTATTTT.